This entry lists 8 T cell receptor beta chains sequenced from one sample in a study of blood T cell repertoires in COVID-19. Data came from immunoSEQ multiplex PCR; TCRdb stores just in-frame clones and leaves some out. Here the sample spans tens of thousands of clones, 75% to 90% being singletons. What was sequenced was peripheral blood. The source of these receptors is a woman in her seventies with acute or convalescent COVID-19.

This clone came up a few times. CDR3 loop: CASSFAGSDTEAFF. In DNA form, the CDR3 reads TGTGCCAGCAGCTTTGCCGGGAGTGACACTGAAGCTTTCTTT. The chain couples TRBV9 to TRBJ1-1, with D unresolved. The CDR3 is made up of 14 amino acids. Germline CDR1 SGDLS, CDR2 YYNGEE. The V and J ends lost 4 bases and 3 bases respectively, with 13 bases between them.

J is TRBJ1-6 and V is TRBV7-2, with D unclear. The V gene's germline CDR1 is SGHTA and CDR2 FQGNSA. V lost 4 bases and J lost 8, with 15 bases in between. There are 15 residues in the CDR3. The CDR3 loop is CASSSRPHSDSPLHF. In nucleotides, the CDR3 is TGTGCCAGCAGCTCCCGTCCCCACTCGGATTCACCCCTCCACTTT.

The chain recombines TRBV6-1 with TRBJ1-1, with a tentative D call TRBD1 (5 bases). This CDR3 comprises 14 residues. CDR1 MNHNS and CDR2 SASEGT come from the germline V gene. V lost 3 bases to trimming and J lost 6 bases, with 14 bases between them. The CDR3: CASSESGGWPEAFF. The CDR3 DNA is TGTGCCAGCAGTGAGTCGGGGGGGTGGCCTGAAGCTTTCTTT.

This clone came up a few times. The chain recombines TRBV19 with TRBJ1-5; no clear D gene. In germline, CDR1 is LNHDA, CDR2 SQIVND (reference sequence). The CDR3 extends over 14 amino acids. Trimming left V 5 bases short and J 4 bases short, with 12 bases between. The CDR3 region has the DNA TGTGCCAGTAGTTTCCTAACGAGGAATCAGCCCCAGCATTTT. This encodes CASSFLTRNQPQHF.

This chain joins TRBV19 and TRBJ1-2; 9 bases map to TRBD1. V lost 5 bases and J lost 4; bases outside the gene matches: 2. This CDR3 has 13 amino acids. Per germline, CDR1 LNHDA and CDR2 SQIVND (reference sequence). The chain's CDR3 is CASSPGQGYGYTF. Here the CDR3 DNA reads TGTGCCAGTAGTCCGGGACAGGGCTATGGCTACACCTTC.

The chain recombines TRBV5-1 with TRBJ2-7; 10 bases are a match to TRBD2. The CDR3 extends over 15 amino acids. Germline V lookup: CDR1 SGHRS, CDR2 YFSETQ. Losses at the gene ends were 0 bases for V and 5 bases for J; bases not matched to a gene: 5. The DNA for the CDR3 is TGCGCCAGCAGCTTGGAACTAGCGGGGAGAGACGAGCAGTACTTC. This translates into CASSLELAGRDEQYF.

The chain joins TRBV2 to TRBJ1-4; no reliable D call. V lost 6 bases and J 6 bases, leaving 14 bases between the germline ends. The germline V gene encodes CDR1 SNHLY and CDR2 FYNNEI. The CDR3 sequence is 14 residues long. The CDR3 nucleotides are TGTGCCAGCAGAAGTAGCGGGTCTGATGAAAAACTGTTTTTT. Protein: CASRSSGSDEKLFF.

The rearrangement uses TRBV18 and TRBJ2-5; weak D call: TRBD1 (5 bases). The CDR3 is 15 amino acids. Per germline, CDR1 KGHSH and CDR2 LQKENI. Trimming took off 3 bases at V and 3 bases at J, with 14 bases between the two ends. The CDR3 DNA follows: TGTGCCAGCTCACCTTCTATAGGGGTTGAAGAGACCCAGTACTTC. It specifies CASSPSIGVEETQYF.